The 22 T cell receptor beta chains listed next were all sequenced from one sample in a study of blood T cell repertoires in COVID-19. Assay: immunoSEQ multiplex PCR; the TCRdb copy retains only in-frame clones and omits some. The sample contains around 39,000 clones, roughly 80% of which appear only once. Sequenced sample: peripheral blood. The receptors here all came from a man at least 80 years old with active or convalescent COVID-19.

This clone was found a few times. The genes are TRBV5-4 and TRBJ2-7, with D perhaps TRBD1 (7 bases). This CDR3 comprises 15 residues. V was trimmed by 2 bases and J by 6 bases, leaving 18 bases between them. CDR1 is SGHNT, CDR2 YYREEE, per germline (reference sequence). The CDR3 protein is CASSFRQGGLGEQYF. In DNA form, the CDR3 reads TGTGCCAGCAGCTTCCGACAGGGAGGATTGGGCGAGCAGTACTTC.

Here the CDR3 DNA reads TGTGCCAGCAGCCTAGCGGGACTAGCGGGAGAGTTCCCTGGGGATGAGCAGTTCTTC. It is translated as CASSLAGLAGEFPGDEQFF. The chain combines TRBV13 with TRBJ2-1; 14 bases agree with TRBD2. The germline V gene encodes CDR1 PRHDT and CDR2 FYEKMQ (reference sequence). The CDR3 extends over 19 amino acids. After removal of 5 bases from V and 8 bases from J, the junction contained 17 bases not matched to a gene.

The chain recombines TRBV19 with TRBJ2-2; D call uncertain. Germline values: CDR1 LNHDA, CDR2 SQIVND (reference sequence). V lost 5 bases and J 6 bases, leaving 10 bases between the germline ends. The CDR3 loop spans 13 amino acids. CDR3 sequence: CASSRNPAGELFF. CDR3 nucleotide sequence: TGTGCCAGTAGTCGCAACCCAGCCGGGGAGCTGTTTTTT. Full variable domain (missing parts from reference TRBV19 and TRBJ2-2): DGGITQSPKYLFRKEGQNVTLSCEQNLNHDAMYWYRQDPGQGLRLIYYSQIVNDFQKGDIAEGYSVSREKKESFPLTVTSAQKNPTAFYLCASSRNPAGELFFGEGSRLTVL.

The genes are TRBV7-2 and TRBJ2-3; 10 bases fit TRBD2. V lost 3 bases and J lost 5; bases outside the gene matches: 5. The V gene's germline CDR1 is SGHTA and CDR2 FQGNSA. This CDR3 is built from 15 residues. The CDR3: CASSFLAGVKDTQYF. The CDR3 DNA reads as TGTGCCAGCAGCTTCCTAGCGGGAGTTAAAGATACGCAGTATTTT.

This sequence joins TRBV6-6 and TRBJ1-5, with 8 nucleotides matching TRBD1. The CDR3 spans 14 residues. V trimming: 6 bases; J trimming: 3 bases; junction bases outside the gene matches: 4. Germline CDR1 is MNHNY and CDR2 is SVGAGI (reference sequence). In DNA form, the CDR3 reads TGTGCCAGCAGACTACAGGGGGACAATCAGCCCCAGCATTTT. Translated, it gives CASRLQGDNQPQHF.

The chain carries TRBV25-1 and TRBJ1-4; a weak D match, TRBD1 (6 bases). The CDR3 extends over 17 amino acids. Trimming pared 8 bases from V and 1 base from J, leaving 20 bases between. From germline, CDR1 is MGHDK and CDR2 SYGVNS. CDR3 in DNA: TGTGCCAGCGGAAGGACCAGACAGGACAGAACTAATGAAAAACTGTTTTTT. This translates into CASGRTRQDRTNEKLFF. Together with reference TRBV25-1 and TRBJ1-4, the CDR3 gives the full variable domain: EADIYQTPRYLVIGTGKKITLECSQTMGHDKMYWYQQDPGMELHLIHYSYGVNSTEKGDLSSESTVSRIRTEHFPLTLESARPSHTSQYLCASGRTRQDRTNEKLFFGSGTQLSVL.

V is TRBV7-2 and J is TRBJ1-6, with D possibly matching TRBD1 (6 bases). CDR1 and CDR2 (germline): SGHTA, FQGNSA. V lost 5 bases, J lost 13 bases, and 18 bases lay in between. The CDR3 is 14 amino acids. The DNA for the CDR3 is TGTGCCAGCAGCACCCGACAGGCCGCCGGCCCCCTCCACTTT. Translation: CASSTRQAAGPLHF.

The chain is built from TRBV5-1 and TRBJ2-7, with 10 bases identical to TRBD2. This CDR3 contains 18 residues. The trim removed 4 bases at V and 2 bases at J, leaving 15 bases unmatched. The germline V gene encodes CDR1 SGHRS and CDR2 YFSETQ. The CDR3 sequence is CASSKLLTGTSVAYEQYF. The CDR3 DNA sequence: TGCGCCAGCAGCAAACTTTTAACCGGGACTAGCGTCGCCTACGAGCAGTACTTC.

This chain connects TRBV20-1 to TRBJ2-1; TRBD1 is a possible D gene (5 bases). Germline V gene lookup returns CDR1 DFQATT and CDR2 SNEGSKA (reference sequence). The CDR3 sequence is 11 residues long. The V gene lost 3 bases and the J gene lost 8 bases, with 8 bases spanning the gap. CDR3 nucleotide sequence: TGCAGTGCTAGCAGGGCAGATGAGCAGTTCTTC. Its protein product is CSASRADEQFF.

The chain recombines TRBV4-2 with TRBJ1-3; 7 bases fit TRBD1. The CDR3 is made up of 15 amino acids. V lost 1 base and J lost 2; bases outside the gene matches: 2. Germline V gives CDR1 LGHNA, CDR2 YNFKEQ. This CDR3 is CASSQVGTAGNTIYF. CDR3 bases: TGTGCCAGCAGCCAAGTCGGGACAGCTGGAAACACCATATATTTT.

The gene calls are TRBV5-1 and TRBJ2-7; 11 bases agree with TRBD1. Germline lookup yields CDR1 SGHRS and CDR2 YFSETQ. V shed 3 bases and J 3 bases; nucleotides not matched to a gene: 2. The CDR3 sequence is 14 residues long. The CDR3: CASSSGQGGYEQYF. The DNA for the CDR3 is TGCGCCAGCAGCTCGGGACAGGGGGGCTACGAGCAGTACTTC.

The V and J genes are TRBV21-1 and TRBJ2-5; the table's D call, TRBD1, has no DNA check behind it. TRBV21-1 is a recognized pseudogene. The CDR3 spans 16 residues. CDR3 sequence: CASTKVFRDRQETQYF. DNA of the CDR3: TGTGCCAGCACCAAGGTATTCCGGGACAGACAAGAGACCCAGTACTTC.

V gene TRBV5-1 combines with J gene TRBJ2-1, with a tentative D call TRBD2 (6 bases). Germline loops: CDR1 SGHRS, CDR2 YFSETQ. The CDR3 has 15 residues. Trimming took off 1 base at V and 5 bases at J, with 13 bases between the two ends. The DNA for the CDR3 is TGCGCCAGCAGCTTGATCCCGGGACTCGACAATGAGCAGTTCTTC. As protein: CASSLIPGLDNEQFF. The entire variable domain, with the rest obtained from reference TRBV5-1 and TRBJ2-1, is as follows: KAGVTQTPRYLIKTRGQQVTLSCSPISGHRSVSWYQQTPGQGLQFLFEYFSETQRNKGNFPGRFSGRQFSNSRSEMNVSTLELGDSALYLCASSLIPGLDNEQFFGPGTRLTVL.

This clone was recorded once. The rearrangement joins TRBV19 to TRBJ2-5, with 11 positions matching TRBD1. Trimming at V came to 5 bases and at J to 4 bases, leaving 6 bases not matched to a gene. The CDR3 has 15 residues. Germline V gene sequence: CDR1 LNHDA, CDR2 SQIVND (reference sequence). As DNA, the CDR3 is TGTGCCAGTAGTCGGACAGGGGGCATGGCAGAGACCCAGTACTTC. Amino acids: CASSRTGGMAETQYF.

This clone was recorded a few times. The V and J genes are TRBV19 and TRBJ1-5, with TRBD1 matching 8 bases. Trimming at V came to 4 bases and at J to 2 bases, leaving 1 base not matched to a gene. Germline V gene sequence: CDR1 LNHDA, CDR2 SQIVND (reference sequence). The CDR3 is 14 residues long. The CDR3 here is CASSTDRGNQPQHF. CDR3 bases: TGTGCCAGTAGTACGGACAGGGGCAATCAGCCCCAGCATTTT.

This clone came up once. The chain employs TRBV12-5 and TRBJ1-6, with TRBD1 as a possible D gene (5 bases). The CDR3 loop spans 14 amino acids. Looked up from germline, CDR1 is LGHNT and CDR2 is FRNRAP. Trimming pared 4 bases from V and 5 bases from J, leaving 9 bases between. The CDR3 here is CASGSGHHNSPLHF. CDR3 sequence (DNA): TGTGCTAGTGGTTCTGGACATCATAATTCACCCCTCCACTTT.

This chain connects TRBV3-1 (or the pseudogene TRBV3-2) to TRBJ1-2; D is possibly TRBD1 (6 bases). The V end was cut by 3 bases, the J end by 5 bases, with 13 bases between. CDR1 is LGHDT, CDR2 YNNKEL, per germline (reference sequence). The CDR3 runs 14 residues. The CDR3 nucleotides are TGTGCCAGCAGCCACTCGGGGGGGGCTTATGGCTACACCTTC. Amino acid sequence: CASSHSGGAYGYTF.

This clone was counted a few times. V and J are TRBV5-1 and TRBJ1-2, with D maybe TRBD1 (6 bases). The germline gives CDR1 SGHRS, CDR2 YFSETQ. V was cut by 4 bases and J by 5 bases, with 21 bases left in between. The CDR3 totals 16 residues. The DNA of the CDR3 is TGCGCCAGCAGCCCAGGATCCAACAGGGTCGGGTATGGCTACACCTTC. It is translated as CASSPGSNRVGYGYTF. Filled out from reference TRBV5-1 and TRBJ1-2, the complete variable domain reads KAGVTQTPRYLIKTRGQQVTLSCSPISGHRSVSWYQQTPGQGLQFLFEYFSETQRNKGNFPGRFSGRQFSNSRSEMNVSTLELGDSALYLCASSPGSNRVGYGYTFGSGTRLTVV.

The gene calls are TRBV19 and TRBJ1-6, with TRBD1 matching over 7 bases. This CDR3 has 15 residues. Germline CDR1 is LNHDA and CDR2 is SQIVND (reference sequence). Trimming took 2 bases from V and 8 from J; bases not matched to a gene: 6. The CDR3, as DNA: TGTGCCAGTAGTATAACCGGGACAGCCTATTCACCCCTCCACTTT. It codes for CASSITGTAYSPLHF. Full variable domain (remainder filled in from reference TRBV19 and TRBJ1-6): DGGITQSPKYLFRKEGQNVTLSCEQNLNHDAMYWYRQDPGQGLRLIYYSQIVNDFQKGDIAEGYSVSREKKESFPLTVTSAQKNPTAFYLCASSITGTAYSPLHFGNGTRLTVT.

The CDR3 reads CASGLDGFGEQFF. CDR3 in DNA: TGTGCCAGCGGACTAGACGGTTTTGGTGAGCAGTTCTTC. This chain joins TRBV2 and TRBJ2-1; 7 bases fit TRBD2. The CDR3 consists of 13 residues. Germline CDR1 reads SNHLY; CDR2 reads FYNNEI. Trimming took 8 bases from V and 9 from J; bases not matched to a gene: 10.

V is TRBV4-3 and J is TRBJ2-6, with no clear D. Germline V gene lookup returns CDR1 LGHNA and CDR2 YSLEER. This CDR3 spans 15 amino acids. Trimming shortened V by 1 base and J by 0 bases, and 4 bases separated the two germline ends. This CDR3 is CASSQVSSGANVLTF. DNA of the CDR3: TGCGCCAGCAGCCAAGTCAGCTCTGGGGCCAACGTCCTGACTTTC.

This clone occurred a few times. Other DNA variants within this sample encode the same CDR3. The chain carries TRBV7-2 and TRBJ1-2, with D unresolved. The germline V and J ends were trimmed by 8 bases and 0 bases, with 10 bases remaining between them. Germline lookup yields CDR1 SGHTA and CDR2 FQGNSA. The CDR3 extends over 13 amino acids. CDR3 nucleotides: TGTGCCAGCCGGATTGGAGCTAACTATGGCTACACCTTC. Amino acids: CASRIGANYGYTF.